This T cell receptor beta chain comes out of a study of T cells after yellow fever vaccination. TCRdb processed the 5' RACE reads anew with MiXCR; each CDR3 protein has one entry. The repertoire holds about 210,000 distinct CDR3 sequences, with about 3% as singletons. The sample holds a few counts of this clonotype. This CDR3 region has 17 residues. J gave up 1 base and V 4 bases, and 9 bases lay outside the gene matches. The germline V gene has CDR1 SGHRS and CDR2 YFSETQ. The rearrangement joins TRBV5-1 to TRBJ2-3, with TRBD2 matching 10 bases. The receptor comes from a man between 18 and 35 years old who received the YFV17D yellow fever vaccine. Sequences were derived from CD4+ T cells sorted from PBMCs, sampled 10 days after the yellow fever booster vaccination. The DNA for the CDR3 is TGCGCCAGCAGCCACTGGTTAGCGGGGGGCGGCACAGATACGCAGTATTTT. This encodes CASSHWLAGGGTDTQYF.